The 2 T cell receptor beta chains below all came from one sample that was sequenced in a study of blood T cell repertoires in COVID-19. Sequencing was performed with immunoSEQ multiplex PCR; in TCRdb, only in-frame clones are kept and a portion is missing. The sample lists around 300,000 clones, under 90% occurring once. The sequenced material came from peripheral blood. All receptors derive from a woman aged 40 to 50 who had recovered from COVID-19.

The chain links TRBV29-1 to TRBJ2-2; the match to TRBD1 covers 9 bases. With V trimmed by 3 bases and J by 6 bases, 8 bases remained unmatched. This CDR3 is built from 15 residues. CDR1 and CDR2 (germline): SQVTM, ANQGSEA. This CDR3 reads CSVELGQGSAGELFF. The CDR3 nucleotides read TGCAGCGTTGAGTTAGGACAGGGGAGCGCCGGGGAGCTGTTTTTT.

The chain joins TRBV11-2 to TRBJ2-7; tentatively, D is TRBD2 (5 bases). Between the trimmed V and J ends, which lost 5 bases and 3 bases, there was a span of 17 bases. The CDR3 runs 15 residues. CDR1 is SGHAT and CDR2 is FQNNGV in the germline V gene. The CDR3 coding sequence is TGTGCCAGCAGCCCGGGGATCGGCGTTTACTACGAGCAGTACTTC. Amino acids: CASSPGIGVYYEQYF.